This T cell receptor (beta chain) was retrieved from a study of tissue T cells after allogeneic stem cell transplantation. TCRdb's table, derived via immunoSEQ multiplex PCR, lists solely in-frame clones and lacks some. The sample has around 9,300 clones, over 40% seen once. The table lists this clone with a few counts. Any gene name here is a mouse gene name. Sequencing ends 1 residue short of the CDR3 end; the germline J gene provides the rest. The V gene's germline CDR1 is KGHPV and CDR2 FQNQEV (reference sequence). V was clipped by 6 bases and J by 4 bases, with 9 bases between them. CDR3 length equals 13 residues. Documented time point: mouse harvest day 7 after allogeneic transplant. Tail vein injection delivered 10^7 T-cell-depleted bone marrow cells and 10^6 splenic CD5+ T cells.

The sequencing input was gut tissue. The chain has TRBV26 and TRBJ1-4; D gene unclear. This sequence was found in a female BALB/c mouse given C57BL/6 T cells with graft-versus-host disease after an allogeneic hematopoietic cell transplant. CDR3 sequence reads: CASSPTNNERLFF. The sequenced part of the CDR3 DNA is TGTGCCAGCAGCCCGACAAACAACGAAAGATTATTT.